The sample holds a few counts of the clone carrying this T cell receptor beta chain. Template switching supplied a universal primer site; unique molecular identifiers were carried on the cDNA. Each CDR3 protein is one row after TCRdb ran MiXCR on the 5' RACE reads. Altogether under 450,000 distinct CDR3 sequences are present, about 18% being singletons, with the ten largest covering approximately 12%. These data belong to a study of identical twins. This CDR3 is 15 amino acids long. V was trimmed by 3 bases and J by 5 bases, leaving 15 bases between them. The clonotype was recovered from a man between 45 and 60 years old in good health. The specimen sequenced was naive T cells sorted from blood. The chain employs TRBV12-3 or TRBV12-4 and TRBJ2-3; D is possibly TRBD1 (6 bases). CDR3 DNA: TGTGCCAGCAGTTTTGGGGGCGCTTGGAAAGATACGCAGTATTTT. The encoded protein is CASSFGGAWKDTQYF.